These 32 T cell receptor beta chains were all obtained from the same sample, sequenced in a study of cytomegalovirus exposure and HLA in healthy donors. PCR involved 60 Vbeta and 13 Jbeta primers. Assay: immunoSEQ multiplex PCR; the TCRdb copy retains only in-frame clones and omits some. The sample lists over 100,000 clones, approximately 78% occurring once. Sequenced sample: PBMCs. Receptor source: a woman in her thirties in good health and CMV-seropositive.

This clone was seen a handful of times. The V call is TRBV28, the J call TRBJ1-2, with D tentatively TRBD1 (6 bases). This CDR3 region has 14 residues. Trimming pared 5 bases from V and 3 bases from J, leaving 13 bases between. The germline CDR1 and CDR2 sequences are MDHEN and SYDVKM. Here the CDR3 reads CASSQGQSDYGYTF. The CDR3 DNA follows: TGTGCCAGCAGTCAGGGGCAGTCTGACTATGGCTACACCTTC.

There are a few counts of this clone. The chain employs TRBV5-4 and TRBJ2-7; tentatively, D is TRBD1 (5 bases). Trimming removed 4 bases from V and 1 base from J, with 15 bases in between. The CDR3 length is 15 residues. Germline V CDR1 and CDR2: SGHNT, YYREEE (reference sequence). The CDR3 here is CASSLEGARSYEQYF. The CDR3 nucleotides are TGTGCCAGCAGCCTAGAAGGGGCGCGGTCCTACGAGCAGTACTTC.

This clone showed up just a few times. The V and J genes are TRBV4-1 and TRBJ2-7, with TRBD1 identical over 8 bases. Per germline, CDR1 MGHRA and CDR2 YSYEKL. The CDR3 spans 14 residues. With 4 bases clipped from V and 3 bases from J, the junction kept 5 bases outside the gene matches. The CDR3 DNA sequence: TGCGCCAGCAGCCGCGGACAGGGCCGCTACGAGCAGTACTTC. Amino acids: CASSRGQGRYEQYF.

J is TRBJ1-1 and V is TRBV27; D perhaps matches TRBD1 (6 bases). The CDR3 totals 14 residues. Trimming left V 5 bases short and J 1 base short, with 11 bases between. CDR1 is MNHEY, CDR2 SMNVEV, per germline (reference sequence). The CDR3 protein is CASSPGQTNTEAFF. CDR3 DNA: TGTGCCAGCAGTCCGGGACAAACGAACACTGAAGCTTTCTTT.

The V call is TRBV29-1, the J call TRBJ1-3; D remains ambiguous. Germline loops: CDR1 SQVTM, CDR2 ANQGSEA. The CDR3 covers 14 residues. The V and J ends lost 4 bases and 0 bases respectively, with 10 bases between them. As DNA, the CDR3 is TGCAGCGTTGCATGGACTGCCTCTGGAAACACCATATATTTT. Translating it yields CSVAWTASGNTIYF.

The V call is TRBV18, the J call TRBJ1-1; D unresolved. Trimming took 2 bases from V and 1 from J, leaving 5 bases between them. The CDR3 loop spans 13 amino acids. Germline V lookup: CDR1 KGHSH, CDR2 LQKENI. This chain's CDR3 is CASSPNKNTEAFF. Here the CDR3 DNA reads TGTGCCAGCTCACCAAACAAGAACACTGAAGCTTTCTTT.

The chain couples TRBV2 to TRBJ2-7, with D uncertain. V lost 8 bases, J lost 6 bases, and 17 bases lay in between. Looked up from germline, CDR1 is SNHLY and CDR2 is FYNNEI. The CDR3 totals 13 residues. The CDR3 loop reads CASATDPGPEQYF. The CDR3 DNA reads TGTGCCAGCGCAACCGACCCTGGGCCCGAGCAGTACTTC.

This clone has a handful of counts. The genes are TRBV11-2 and TRBJ2-5, with 8 positions matching TRBD2. The germline CDR1 and CDR2 sequences are SGHAT and FQNNGV. The CDR3 is made up of 15 amino acids. The V segment lost 6 bases and the J segment 5 bases; nucleotides outside the gene matches: 11. The CDR3 loop reads CASSPIRAGGETQYF. DNA for the CDR3: TGTGCCAGCAGTCCCATCCGGGCGGGGGGTGAGACCCAGTACTTC.

The gene calls are TRBV2 and TRBJ2-5; weak D call: TRBD1 (5 bases). The J call may be in error: the DNA end matches TRBJ2-7 better. Germline lookup yields CDR1 SNHLY and CDR2 FYNNEI. The CDR3 has 13 residues. This CDR3 is CASSVLGRGEQYF. The CDR3 region has the DNA TGTGCCAGCAGTGTCCTGGGAAGGGGCGAGCAGTACTTC.

This chain connects TRBV7-9 to TRBJ2-2, with TRBD2 identical over 7 bases. Trimming removed 7 bases from V and 7 bases from J; junction bases left unmatched: 6. This CDR3 comprises 13 residues. Germline CDR1 reads SEHNR; CDR2 reads FQNEAQ (reference sequence). This chain's CDR3 is CASILSGNGELFF. The CDR3 region has the DNA TGTGCCAGCATCCTCAGCGGGAACGGGGAGCTGTTTTTT.

This clone has a single count. This chain connects TRBV27 to TRBJ1-1; 7 bases match TRBD1. The CDR3 loop spans 13 amino acids. V shed 6 bases, J shed 3 bases, and the junction held 4 bases outside the gene matches. The germline V gene encodes CDR1 MNHEY and CDR2 SMNVEV (reference sequence). CDR3 protein: CASSGGGYTEAFF. In DNA, the CDR3 is TGTGCCAGCAGCGGAGGGGGCTACACTGAAGCTTTCTTT.

CDR3 region: CASRRTGAEAFF. The CDR3 nucleotides are TGTGCCAGCAGGAGGACAGGGGCCGAAGCTTTCTTT. This chain connects TRBV11-1 to TRBJ1-1; the match to TRBD1 covers 9 bases. The germline CDR1 and CDR2 sequences are SGHAT and FQDESV (reference sequence). The CDR3 spans 12 residues. Trimming removed 6 bases from V and 8 bases from J; junction bases left unmatched: 4.

The sample holds one count of this clone. V gene TRBV18 combines with J gene TRBJ2-5, with D possibly matching TRBD2 (5 bases). This CDR3 has 15 residues. The V end was cut by 6 bases, the J end by 0 bases, with 14 bases between. Germline V CDR1 and CDR2: KGHSH, LQKENI. This chain's CDR3 is CASSLYSGNQETQYF. The CDR3 DNA reads TGTGCCAGCTCCCTTTATTCGGGGAACCAAGAGACCCAGTACTTC. Full variable domain (outside the CDR3, taken from reference TRBV18 and TRBJ2-5): NAGVMQNPRHLVRRRGQEARLRCSPMKGHSHVYWYRQLPEEGLKFMVYLQKENIIDESGMPKERFSAEFPKEGPSILRIQQVVRGDSAAYFCASSLYSGNQETQYFGPGTRLLVL.

A few counts support this clone. The chain is built from TRBV5-6 and TRBJ1-2; the match to TRBD1 covers 8 bases. The germline V gene has CDR1 SGHDT and CDR2 YYEEEE. Trimming cost V 2 bases and J 6 bases; bases outside gene matches: 12. CDR3 length: 16 amino acids. The CDR3 reads CASSLTGTGPRHGYTF. In nucleotides, the CDR3 is TGTGCCAGCAGCTTAACCGGGACAGGCCCGAGGCATGGCTACACCTTC. The complete variable domain, with remaining parts taken from reference TRBV5-6 and TRBJ1-2, reads DAGVTQSPTHLIKTRGQQVTLRCSPKSGHDTVSWYQQALGQGPQFIFQYYEEEERQRGNFPDRFSGHQFPNYSSELNVNALLLGDSALYLCASSLTGTGPRHGYTFGSGTRLTVV.

This chain connects TRBV14 to TRBJ1-6; D gene ambiguous. CDR1 and CDR2 (germline): SGHDN, FVKESK. The V end was cut by 4 bases, the J end by 9 bases, with 13 bases between. This CDR3 spans 14 amino acids. The CDR3 DNA follows: TGTGCCAGCAGCCCGGGGTGGGAGGGTTCACCCCTCCACTTT. Amino acids: CASSPGWEGSPLHF.

The chain employs TRBV2 and TRBJ2-3, with TRBD1 identical over 7 bases. CDR1 is SNHLY, CDR2 FYNNEI, per germline. The ends lost 0 bases at V and 6 bases at J; junction bases unmatched: 6. There are 15 residues in the CDR3. The CDR3 reads CASSEADRLGDTQYF. The CDR3, as DNA: TGTGCCAGCAGTGAAGCGGACAGGTTGGGCGATACGCAGTATTTT. The full variable domain, its missing parts supplied by reference TRBV2 and TRBJ2-3, is EPEVTQTPSHQVTQMGQEVILRCVPISNHLYFYWYRQILGQKVEFLVSFYNNEISEKSEIFDDQFSVERPDGSNFTLKIRSTKLEDSAMYFCASSEADRLGDTQYFGPGTRLTVL.

V is TRBV10-1 and J is TRBJ2-5; D is perhaps TRBD2 (6 bases). CDR1 WNHNN and CDR2 SYGVQD come from the germline V gene (reference sequence). Trimming removed 6 bases at V and 2 bases at J, with 19 bases between. The CDR3 runs to 16 residues. CDR3: CASRGDGGEYQETQYF. The CDR3 bases are TGCGCCAGCAGGGGGGATGGCGGGGAATATCAAGAGACCCAGTACTTC.

This CDR3 is CASSHSGPRNTEAFF. The CDR3 DNA reads TGTGCCAGCTCCCATTCAGGGCCCCGGAACACTGAAGCTTTCTTT. The chain uses TRBV18 and TRBJ1-1, with D possibly TRBD1 on 5 matching bases. V dropped 6 bases and J dropped 1 base, with 15 bases sitting between them. The length of the CDR3 is 15 residues. Germline V lookup: CDR1 KGHSH, CDR2 LQKENI. The whole variable domain, filled in from reference TRBV18 and TRBJ1-1, reads NAGVMQNPRHLVRRRGQEARLRCSPMKGHSHVYWYRQLPEEGLKFMVYLQKENIIDESGMPKERFSAEFPKEGPSILRIQQVVRGDSAAYFCASSHSGPRNTEAFFGQGTRLTVV.

The rearrangement joins TRBV27 to TRBJ2-3; the match to TRBD2 covers 8 bases. The CDR3 has 14 amino acids. V shed 3 bases and J 5 bases; nucleotides not matched to a gene: 4. Germline V gene sequence: CDR1 MNHEY, CDR2 SMNVEV (reference sequence). Here the CDR3 DNA reads TGTGCCAGCAGTTTCACGGGGGGGCTAGATACGCAGTATTTT. Its protein product is CASSFTGGLDTQYF.

The chain recombines TRBV6-5 with TRBJ1-2, with 9 bases that match TRBD1. Trimming at V came to 5 bases and at J to 5 bases, leaving 3 bases not matched to a gene. This CDR3 region has 13 residues. Looked up from germline, CDR1 is MNHEY and CDR2 is SVGAGI. CDR3 sequence (DNA): TGTGCCAGCAGTCCGACAGGGGGGTATGGCTACACCTTC. Translated: CASSPTGGYGYTF.

In DNA form, the CDR3 reads TGTGCCAGCAGTGGACAGGGCAGACAACTCTCTGGAAACACCATATATTTT. Protein sequence: CASSGQGRQLSGNTIYF. The chain joins TRBV2 to TRBJ1-3, with 7 bases matching TRBD1. Germline CDR1 SNHLY, CDR2 FYNNEI. The CDR3 runs to 17 residues. V lost 4 bases to trimming and J lost 0 bases; unmatched junction nucleotides: 9.

V usage is TRBV10-3 and J usage is TRBJ1-3, with 7 bases that match TRBD1. Germline loops: CDR1 ENHRY, CDR2 SYGVKD. This CDR3 has 14 amino acids. V gave up 5 bases and J gave up 4 bases; unmatched junction bases: 5. The CDR3 is CAISNRGRGNTIYF. The CDR3 nucleotides are TGTGCCATCAGTAACAGGGGTAGAGGAAACACCATATATTTT.

V is TRBV6-1 and J is TRBJ1-2, with D unclear. The CDR3 contains 11 residues. The V gene lost 6 bases and the J gene lost 6 bases, with 8 bases spanning the gap. The V gene's germline CDR1 is MNHNS and CDR2 SASEGT. CDR3 bases: TGTGCCAGCAGCAGAGGGAATGGCTACACCTTC. This codes for CASSRGNGYTF.

The CDR3 is CASSQAEQADYEQYF. The CDR3, as DNA: TGTGCCAGCAGCCAAGCCGAGCAGGCAGACTACGAGCAGTACTTC. The chain links TRBV4-2 to TRBJ2-7; D unresolved. The CDR3 consists of 15 residues. V was shortened by 1 base and J by 3 bases, with 13 bases between the two germline ends. Germline values: CDR1 LGHNA, CDR2 YNFKEQ.

This chain uses TRBV6-1 with TRBJ2-1; 8 nucleotides agree with TRBD1. The germline V gene encodes CDR1 MNHNS and CDR2 SASEGT. The ends lost 6 bases at V and 9 bases at J; junction bases unmatched: 13. There are 15 residues in the CDR3. CDR3 in amino acids: CASRVERAGGIEQFF. The DNA of the CDR3 is TGTGCCAGCAGGGTGGAGCGGGCAGGGGGCATTGAGCAGTTCTTC.

The chain has TRBV4-2 and TRBJ2-5; 8 bases match TRBD2. CDR3 length: 18 residues. Germline V lookup: CDR1 LGHNA, CDR2 YNFKEQ. The V gene end was trimmed by 0 bases and the J gene end by 3 bases; junction bases not matched to a gene: 12. Here the CDR3 DNA reads TGTGCCAGCAGCCAAGAATTGGCGGGGGGCCCAGGTAAAGAGACCCAGTACTTC. Its translation is CASSQELAGGPGKETQYF.

The chain carries TRBV5-4 and TRBJ2-3; weak D call: TRBD1 (5 bases). Germline loops: CDR1 SGHNT, CDR2 YYREEE (reference sequence). With 4 bases removed from V and 4 bases from J, the gap between germline ends came to 13 bases. This CDR3 is built from 14 residues. CDR3 in amino acids: CASSVQGVADTQYF. The DNA of the CDR3 is TGTGCCAGCAGCGTTCAGGGTGTTGCAGATACGCAGTATTTT.

The gene calls are TRBV7-2 and TRBJ2-3, with TRBD1 matching over 9 bases. Germline-derived CDR1 and CDR2 are SGHTA and FQGNSA. This CDR3 is built from 14 residues. Losses at the gene ends were 5 bases for V and 6 bases for J; bases not matched to a gene: 6. The CDR3 sequence is CASSLQTGGDTQYF. CDR3 bases: TGTGCCAGCAGCCTCCAGACAGGGGGTGATACGCAGTATTTT.

The gene calls are TRBV5-1 and TRBJ2-5, with TRBD2 matching over 12 bases. Germline V gene sequence: CDR1 SGHRS, CDR2 YFSETQ. This CDR3 comprises 15 residues. J gave up 5 bases and V 2 bases, and 4 bases lay outside the gene matches. The chain's CDR3 is CASSFRTSGVETQYF. The CDR3 DNA reads as TGCGCCAGCAGCTTCCGGACTAGCGGGGTGGAGACCCAGTACTTC.

The genes are TRBV27 and TRBJ1-1; 8 bases agree with TRBD1. V was clipped by 6 bases and J by 3 bases; unmatched bases: 3. The CDR3 consists of 13 residues. Germline V lookup: CDR1 MNHEY, CDR2 SMNVEV (reference sequence). The CDR3 DNA is TGTGCCAGCAGAACGACAGGGGACACTGAAGCTTTCTTT. This encodes CASRTTGDTEAFF.

Comments on this clone: Its ends do not fully match the called genes, so a read error is possible. The chain recombines TRBV6-6 with TRBJ2-2; the D gene is possibly TRBD1 (6 bases). The CDR3 is 15 residues long. Germline values: CDR1 MNHNY, CDR2 SVGAGI (reference sequence). In nucleotides, the CDR3 is TGTGCCAGCAGTTCCAGGGGCGCGAGCACCGGGGAGCTGCTTTTT. This sequence encodes CASSSRGASTGELLF.

For the CDR3, the DNA is TGTGCCAGCAGCGTACAGACAGGGCTCAATGAGCAGTTCTTC. Translated: CASSVQTGLNEQFF. The chain has TRBV9 and TRBJ2-1, with 7 bases fitting TRBD1. This CDR3 has 14 amino acids. In germline, CDR1 is SGDLS, CDR2 YYNGEE. The V segment lost 1 base and the J segment 6 bases; nucleotides outside the gene matches: 4. Full variable domain (outside the CDR3, taken from reference TRBV9 and TRBJ2-1): DSGVTQTPKHLITATGQRVTLRCSPRSGDLSVYWYQQSLDQGLQFLIQYYNGEERAKGNILERFSAQQFPDLHSELNLSSLELGDSALYFCASSVQTGLNEQFFGPGTRLTVL.